The 6 T cell receptor beta chains listed next were all sequenced from one sample in a study of blood T cell repertoires in COVID-19 (TCRdb year 2020). The receptor library was made with the immunoSEQ multiplex PCR assay. Drawn from immuneACCESS, this table holds only the in-frame rearrangements with V and J called that TCRdb kept. Clones are partly lost; checked studies trace under half to an unresolved V gene and leave the rest unexplained. This sample holds about 380,000 clones; 90% were observed only once. The top ten clonotypes cover 6.5% of the sample. The sequencing input was peripheral blood. The receptor source for this set is a man aged 18 to 30 with active or convalescent COVID-19.

This chain connects TRBV3-1 (or the pseudogene TRBV3-2) to TRBJ1-6; TRBD1 is a possible D gene (5 bases). CDR3 size: 16 residues. Trimming took 1 base from V and 6 from J, leaving 13 bases between them. Germline values: CDR1 LGHDT, CDR2 YNNKEL (reference sequence). The DNA of the CDR3 is TGTGCCAGCAGCCAAGGGACATGGGCAATTAATTCACCCCTCCACTTT. Translated, it gives CASSQGTWAINSPLHF.

The chain recombines TRBV6-2 or TRBV6-3 with TRBJ1-5, with D possibly matching TRBD1 (6 bases). The CDR3 totals 16 residues. Germline CDR1 is MNHEY and CDR2 is SVGEGT. The ends were cut back, 0 bases at V and 9 bases at J, with 18 bases in the middle. The CDR3 nucleotides read TGTGCCAGCAGTTACTCGCGGCAGGGGTCTGGCGGGCCCCAGCATTTT. The encoded protein is CASSYSRQGSGGPQHF.

V gene TRBV7-2 combines with J gene TRBJ2-3, with 7 bases lining up with TRBD2. CDR1 is SGHTA, CDR2 FQGNSA, per germline. This CDR3 comprises 16 residues. J gave up 6 bases and V 1 base, and 10 bases lay outside the gene matches. CDR3 bases: TGTGCCAGCAGCTTAGAAATTGCGGGAGAAGGTGATACGCAGTATTTT. Its protein product is CASSLEIAGEGDTQYF.

With respect to this clone: The same CDR3 is also encoded by other DNA sequences in this sample. The chain recombines TRBV24-1 with TRBJ1-3; D is undetermined. Trimming took 9 bases from V and 0 from J, leaving 8 bases between them. The length of the CDR3 is 13 residues. The germline V gene encodes CDR1 KGHDR and CDR2 SFDVKD. CDR3 region: CATAESSGNTIYF. In nucleotides, the CDR3 is TGTGCCACCGCCGAGAGCTCTGGAAACACCATATATTTT.

The rearrangement links TRBV7-9 to TRBJ1-3, with 7 positions matching TRBD1. Germline V CDR1 and CDR2: SEHNR, FQNEAQ (reference sequence). Germline trimming cut 5 bases from V and 4 bases from J; bases unmatched to any gene: 14. The CDR3 has 17 amino acids. The CDR3 is CASSLQPGQRGGNTIYF. CDR3 nucleotide sequence: TGTGCCAGCAGCCTTCAACCGGGACAGCGAGGGGGAAACACCATATATTTT.

V gene TRBV19 combines with J gene TRBJ2-7; 7 bases are shared with TRBD2. V shed 4 bases, J shed 2 bases, and the junction held 8 bases outside the gene matches. Germline V CDR1 and CDR2: LNHDA, SQIVND (reference sequence). There are 15 residues in the CDR3. The CDR3 coding sequence is TGTGCCAGTAGTAGTCTCTCGGGAGGTCCCTACGAGCAGTACTTC. As protein: CASSSLSGGPYEQYF.